This TCR beta chain derives from a study of post-analysis software for immune sequencing data. Study-level results: TRBV5-6, TRBV5-1 and TRBV20-1 belonged to a set of a handful of TRBV segments that were more frequent in patients than controls.

The TCR beta cDNA libraries carried unique molecular identifiers. Each CDR3 protein gets one entry after TCRdb re-called the PCR reads with MiXCR. The sample carries 250,000 to 300,000 distinct CDR3 sequences, less than 40% recorded once. The CDR3 totals 14 residues. Germline values: CDR1 SGHRS, CDR2 YFSETQ. Between the trimmed V and J ends, which lost 2 bases and 0 bases, there was a span of 8 bases. The sample holds many counts of this clonotype. The antigen is undetermined. Specimen: blood. The TCR originated in a girl between 5 and 17 years old with multiple sclerosis. J is TRBJ1-2 and V is TRBV5-1; D is possibly TRBD1 (6 bases). The CDR3 nucleotides read TGCGCCAGCAGCTTACAGGGAGCTAACTATGGCTACACCTTC. Translating it yields CASSLQGANYGYTF.